The subject of this entry is one T cell receptor beta chain. What it binds is unknown. Germline values: CDR1 SGHRS, CDR2 YFSETQ. The ends lost 0 bases at V and 7 bases at J; junction bases unmatched: 15. The CDR3 length is 17 residues. The sample originates from a study of beta chain features in type 1 diabetes. Findings and caveats of the study: People with Type 1 diabetes carried modestly yet significantly shorter TCRB CDR3s in all four CD4+ subsets.

The sequenced template was cDNA made from the entire isolated RNA. TCRdb's table, derived via immunoSEQ multiplex PCR, lists solely in-frame clones and lacks some. In the table there are under 300,000 clones, around 16% of which are singletons. The sample taken for sequencing was naive CD4+ T cells from blood. This clonotype was sampled from a man aged 25 to 40 with type 1 diabetes. The chain joins TRBV5-1 to TRBJ2-7; TRBD2 matches at 8 bases. CDR3 DNA: TGCGCCAGCAGCTTGGATGTTAGCGGGAACCCCCAGGGAGAGCAGTACTTC. Residues: CASSLDVSGNPQGEQYF.